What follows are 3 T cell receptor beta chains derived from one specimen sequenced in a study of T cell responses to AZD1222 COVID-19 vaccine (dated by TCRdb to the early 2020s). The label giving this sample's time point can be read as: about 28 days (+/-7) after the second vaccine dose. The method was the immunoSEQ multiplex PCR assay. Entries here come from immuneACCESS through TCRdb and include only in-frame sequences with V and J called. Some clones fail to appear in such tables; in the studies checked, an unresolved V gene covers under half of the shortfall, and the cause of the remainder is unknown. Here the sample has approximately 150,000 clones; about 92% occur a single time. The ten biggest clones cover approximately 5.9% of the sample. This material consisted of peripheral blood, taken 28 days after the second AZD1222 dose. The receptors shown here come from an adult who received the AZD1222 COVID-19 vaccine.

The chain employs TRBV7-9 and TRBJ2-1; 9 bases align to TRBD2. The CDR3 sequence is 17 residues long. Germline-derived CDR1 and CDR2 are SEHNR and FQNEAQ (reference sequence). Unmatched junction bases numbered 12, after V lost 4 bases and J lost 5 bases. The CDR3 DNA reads TGTGCCAGCAGCTCCCGACTAGCGGTGGGTATGAACAATGAGCAGTTCTTC. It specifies CASSSRLAVGMNNEQFF.

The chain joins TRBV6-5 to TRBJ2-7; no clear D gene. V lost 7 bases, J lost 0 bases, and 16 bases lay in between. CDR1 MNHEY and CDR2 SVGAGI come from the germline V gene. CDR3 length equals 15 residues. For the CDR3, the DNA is TGTGCCAGCATCACCCTCAGCGCCAGCTCCTACGAGCAGTACTTC. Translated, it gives CASITLSASSYEQYF.

The CDR3 DNA is TGTGCCAGCAGCGTAGATTTGGGACACCCTTTTGAGCAGTACTTC. This translates into CASSVDLGHPFEQYF. The chain employs TRBV9 and TRBJ2-7, with a weak D call TRBD1 (6 bases). The length of the CDR3 is 15 residues. Per germline, CDR1 SGDLS and CDR2 YYNGEE. Trimming cost V 0 bases and J 7 bases, with 17 bases left between them.